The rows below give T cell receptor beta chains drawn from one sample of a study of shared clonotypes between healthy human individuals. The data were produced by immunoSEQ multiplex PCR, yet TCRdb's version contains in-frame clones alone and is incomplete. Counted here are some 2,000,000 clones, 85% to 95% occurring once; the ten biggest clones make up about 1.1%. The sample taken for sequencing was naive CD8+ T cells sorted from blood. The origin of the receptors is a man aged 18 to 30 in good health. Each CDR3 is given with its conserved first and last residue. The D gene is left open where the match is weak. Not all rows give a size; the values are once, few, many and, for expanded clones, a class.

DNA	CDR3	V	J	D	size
TGCAGCACTGCCGGCTACACCTTC	CSTAGYTF	TRBV29-1	TRBJ1-2	NA	NA
TGCGCCAGCAGTCTCAGTAGCACAGATACGCAGTATTTT	CASSLSSTDTQYF	TRBV10-1	TRBJ2-3	NA	NA
TGTGCCAGCAGCAACAGGTTTCTGAACACTGAAGCTTTCTTT	CASSNRFLNTEAFF	TRBV28	TRBJ1-1	NA	NA
TGCGCCAGCAGCCAAGGCGATTTAGGGGGCTTTGAAAAACTGTTTTTT	CASSQGDLGGFEKLFF	TRBV4-1	TRBJ1-4	TRBD1	NA
TGTGCCAGCAGCGTAGGAGGGAGGACTGAAGCTTTCTTT	CASSVGGRTEAFF	TRBV9	TRBJ1-1	NA	NA
TGTGCCAGCAGCAACACGACTAGTCGGAGCTCCTACAATGAGCAGTTCTTC	CASSNTTSRSSYNEQFF	TRBV13	TRBJ2-1	NA	NA
TGTGCCTGGAGTGGCGGTTTCAATGAGCAGTTCTTC	CAWSGGFNEQFF	TRBV30	TRBJ2-1	NA	NA
TGTGCCAGCAGCAAAAGGGGGGGCCGCAGCGATACTAGCACAGATACGCAGTATTTT	CASSKRGGRSDTSTDTQYF	TRBV7-6	TRBJ2-3	NA	NA
TGTGCCACCCGGGAGACGCCGGCCAATGAGCAGTTCTTC	CATRETPANEQFF	TRBV6-4	TRBJ2-1	NA	NA
TGTGCCAGCGGACCATCTCGGACGGGGAGTTACGAGCAGTACTTC	CASGPSRTGSYEQYF	TRBV2	TRBJ2-7	NA	NA
TGTGCCAGCAGTTACATTGGGACTCAAGCTTTCTTT	CASSYIGTQAFF	TRBV6-5	TRBJ1-1	NA	NA
TGTGCCAGCAGTCCTTCCCGGCCAGGGCTTAACTATGGCTACACCTTC	CASSPSRPGLNYGYTF	TRBV2	TRBJ1-2	NA	NA
TGTGCCAGCACCATTGTAGGAGGACAGGGGCGTGAAAAACTGTTTTTT	CASTIVGGQGREKLFF	TRBV28	TRBJ1-4	TRBD1	once
TGCGCCAGCAGTGAGCGTGAGCTGGCAGATACGCAGTATTTT	CASSERELADTQYF	TRBV10-1	TRBJ2-3	NA	once
TGTGCTAGTGGTACGAACACTGAAGCTTTCTTT	CASGTNTEAFF	TRBV12-5	TRBJ1-1	NA	NA
TGCGCCAGCAGCCAAATCTCCGGGATTAACTATGGCTACACCTTC	CASSQISGINYGYTF	TRBV4-1	TRBJ1-2	NA	NA
TGCAGCGTAATTGGACAGGGGACCTACAATGAGCAGTTCTTC	CSVIGQGTYNEQFF	TRBV29-1	TRBJ2-1	TRBD1	NA
TGTGCCAGCAGTGATTTCTCGGGGAACACTGAAGCTTTCTTT	CASSDFSGNTEAFF	TRBV25-1	TRBJ1-1	NA	NA
TGTGCCAGCATGGGTGGGCGGGGCTACGAGCAGTACTTC	CASMGGRGYEQYF	TRBV2	TRBJ2-7	NA	once
TGTGCCAGCAGCACCGGGACAACCAGCACAGATACGCAGTATTTT	CASSTGTTSTDTQYF	TRBV7-2	TRBJ2-3	NA	NA
TGCGCCAGCAGTGAGAGGCGTTGGCGTATAAGCAATCAGCCCCAGCATTTT	CASSERRWRISNQPQHF	TRBV10-1	TRBJ1-5	NA	NA
TGTGCCAGCACGACTAGCGGGGGGTACGAGCAGTACTTC	CASTTSGGYEQYF	TRBV27	TRBJ2-7	TRBD2	NA
TGTGCCAGCAGCTTGGCGATGGCAGGCGGAGCTTTCTTT	CASSLAMAGGAFF	TRBV5-6	TRBJ1-1	NA	NA
TGTGCCAGCAGTTTCGGGTATGTGACTAGCGGGGAAATCGGACAGTTCTTC	CASSFGYVTSGEIGQFF	TRBV28	TRBJ2-1	TRBD2	NA
TGCAGCGTCACAGGGTTTAAAAACATTCAGTACTTC	CSVTGFKNIQYF	TRBV29-1	TRBJ2-4	NA	NA
TGTGCCAGCGTTCCAAACGCCTTCCCGAACAATGAGCAGTTCTTC	CASVPNAFPNNEQFF	TRBV7-9	TRBJ2-1	NA	NA
TGTGCCAGTAGTACATCCCCGGGACAGGGCCCATACAATGAGCAGTTCTTC	CASSTSPGQGPYNEQFF	TRBV19	TRBJ2-1	TRBD1	NA
TGTGCCAGCAGCGCGGGAGTGATGAACACTGAAGCTTTCTTT	CASSAGVMNTEAFF	TRBV9	TRBJ1-1	NA	once
TGCGCCAGCAGCCAAGTTGGGGTTTTGAGCTATGGCTACACCTTC	CASSQVGVLSYGYTF	TRBV4-1	TRBJ1-2	NA	NA
TGTGCCAGCAGTGAATTGGGAGGTCACGCCTCTGGAAACACCATATATTTT	CASSELGGHASGNTIYF	TRBV6-1	TRBJ1-3	NA	NA
TGTGCCAGCAGTGGACAGGTAGCCCCACAAATCAATGAGCAGTTCTTC	CASSGQVAPQINEQFF	TRBV27	TRBJ2-1	TRBD1	once
TGTGCCAGCAGTTTCGGCACGGCGAACACTGAAGCTTTCTTT	CASSFGTANTEAFF	TRBV27	TRBJ1-1	NA	once
TGTGCCAGCGGCGACAGGGGTACAGGGACGGAGCAGTACTTC	CASGDRGTGTEQYF	TRBV6-1	TRBJ2-7	TRBD1	NA
TGTGCCAGCAGTGAGCCCCACGGCGGGATCTCCTACAATGAGCAGTTCTTC	CASSEPHGGISYNEQFF	TRBV6-1	TRBJ2-1	NA	NA
TGTGCCAGCAGCCCCCGACAGAGCGGCCTCTCTGGAAACACCATATATTTT	CASSPRQSGLSGNTIYF	TRBV13	TRBJ1-3	NA	once
TGTGCCAGCAGCCCGGGACAGAATGGCTACACCTTC	CASSPGQNGYTF	TRBV6-5	TRBJ1-2	TRBD1	NA
TGTGCCAGCAGTTACTCTGGGTACACTGAAGCTTTCTTT	CASSYSGYTEAFF	TRBV6-5	TRBJ1-1	NA	NA
TGTGCCACCACGACTAGCGGTGGCGGGGAGCTGTTTTTT	CATTTSGGGELFF	TRBV6-5	TRBJ2-2	TRBD2	NA
TGTGCCAGCAGTTGGACTAGCGGCCAAGAGACCCAGTACTTC	CASSWTSGQETQYF	TRBV27	TRBJ2-5	TRBD2	NA
TGTGCCAGCAGCGTAGAGGACAGGGGGCTGTACACTGAAGCTTTCTTT	CASSVEDRGLYTEAFF	TRBV9	TRBJ1-1	TRBD1	NA
TGTGCCAGCAGTGAAGCGGAGGACGGGGAAGGAGAAACTAATGAAAAACTGTTTTTT	CASSEAEDGEGETNEKLFF	TRBV2	TRBJ1-4	NA	NA
TGCGCCAGCAGCCAAGACTGGAGACTCGCGGAGACCCAGTACTTC	CASSQDWRLAETQYF	TRBV4-3	TRBJ2-5	NA	NA
TGTGCCAGCAGCGTAACCTCCGCCGCCTTTGGCTACACCTTC	CASSVTSAAFGYTF	TRBV9	TRBJ1-2	NA	NA
TGTGCCAGCAGTTACGGGACAGGGGAAGGTGTTTCACCCCTCCACTTT	CASSYGTGEGVSPLHF	TRBV6-5	TRBJ1-6	TRBD1	NA
TGCAGCGTTGGGTGGGAGTCCGGGGAGCTGTTTTTT	CSVGWESGELFF	TRBV29-1	TRBJ2-2	NA	NA
TGCGCCAGCAGCCAAGCCGGGACTAGCGGGGAGGGGACCGGGGAGCTGTTTTTT	CASSQAGTSGEGTGELFF	TRBV4-1	TRBJ2-2	TRBD2	NA
TGTGCCAGCAGCCCTGGACTAGCGGCCGATACGCAGTATTTT	CASSPGLAADTQYF	TRBV5-4	TRBJ2-3	TRBD2	NA
TGCAGCGTTACAGGGGGTTCCACCACAGATACGCAGTATTTT	CSVTGGSTTDTQYF	TRBV29-1	TRBJ2-3	TRBD1	once
TGTGCCAGCGGCGGAGCGGTAGACAGTCTCATCTACGAGCAGTACTTC	CASGGAVDSLIYEQYF	TRBV11-2	TRBJ2-7	NA	NA
TGTGCCAGCAGCCCAGAGGGCCGCGATTATGGCTACACCTTC	CASSPEGRDYGYTF	TRBV9	TRBJ1-2	NA	NA
TGTGCCAGTACCTTTCACGACAGGGGTAACACTGAAGCTTTCTTT	CASTFHDRGNTEAFF	TRBV19	TRBJ1-1	TRBD1	NA
TGTGCCAGCAGCCCACAGGGGAACACTGAAGCTTTCTTT	CASSPQGNTEAFF	TRBV13	TRBJ1-1	NA	NA
TGTGCCAGCAGCTCACCGGGACTAGCGGGAAGCTCCTACAATGAGCAGTTCTTC	CASSSPGLAGSSYNEQFF	TRBV7-9	TRBJ2-1	TRBD2	NA
TGCGCCAGCAGCCAAGAAAGCTCCTACAATGAGCAGTTCTTC	CASSQESSYNEQFF	TRBV4-3	TRBJ2-1	NA	NA
TGTGCCAGCAGCGGGGGCCCCGGTATATTGAACACTGAAGCTTTCTTT	CASSGGPGILNTEAFF	TRBV27	TRBJ1-1	NA	NA